These T cell receptor beta chains were read from a single sample in a study of radiotherapy plus CTLA-4 blockade in lung cancer. Sequencing was performed with immunoSEQ multiplex PCR; in TCRdb, only in-frame clones are kept and a portion is missing. The sample contains more than 90,000 clones, 75% to 80% of which appear only once. Sequencing was performed on peripheral blood, taken from a patient treated with radiotherapy plus ipilimumab. The receptors originated from a human donor with non-small cell lung cancer who had a partial response to radiotherapy plus ipilimumab. Each CDR3 is given with its conserved first and last residue. A D gene is named only where the DNA matches it firmly. Rows give clone size only sometimes, using once, few, many, or a class for an expanded clone.

TRBJ2-2,.,.,TRBV9,TGTGCCAGCAGCGCGCCGGGAGCACCCACCGGGGAGCTGTTTTTT,CASSAPGAPTGELFF
TRBJ1-2,.,.,TRBV2,TGTGCCAGCAGTGTGGAGCGGGGCTATGGCTACACCTTC,CASSVERGYGYTF
TRBJ2-5,.,TRBD1,TRBV27,TGTGCCAGCAGTCGTGGACAGGGTGGTGAGACCCAGTACTTC,CASSRGQGGETQYF
TRBJ1-3,.,.,TRBV27,TGTGCCAGCAGTACGCTCCCAATGAGGGACACCATATATTTT,CASSTLPMRDTIYF
TRBJ2-6,.,.,TRBV5-1,TGCGCCAGCAGCTTGGGGGGGCTATTGGACTCTGGGGCCAACGTCCTGACTTTC,CASSLGGLLDSGANVLTF
TRBJ2-5,.,.,TRBV6-6,TGTGCCAGCAGTCCTCGAGCGGAGACCCAGTACTTC,CASSPRAETQYF
TRBJ2-1,.,.,TRBV19,TGTGCCAGTAATCTTGGAGGTTCCTACAATGAGCAGTTCTTC,CASNLGGSYNEQFF
TRBJ1-2,.,.,TRBV27,TGTGCCAGCAGTTTTGCCAGGGGAAGACTGGGAGATGGCTACACCTTC,CASSFARGRLGDGYTF
TRBJ2-1,.,TRBD1,TRBV28,TGTGCCACCCAGGGGGCTAATGGGAATGAGCAGTTCTTC,CATQGANGNEQFF
TRBJ2-5,.,.,TRBV18,TGTGCCAGCTCACGATACACAGGAGAGACCCAGTACTTC,CASSRYTGETQYF
TRBJ1-2,.,TRBD1,TRBV5-4,TGTGCCAGCAGCTTAGGTAGGGGACAGTACGCCTATTCCTACACCTTC,CASSLGRGQYAYSYTF
TRBJ1-5,.,TRBD1,TRBV7-9,TGTGCCAGCAGCTTAGAGGGGGCTCAGCCCCAGCATTTT,CASSLEGAQPQHF
TRBJ1-4,.,TRBD1,TRBV6-5,TGTGCCAGCAGTCAGGGACAGGGGGCAGGTGAAAAACTGTTTTTT,CASSQGQGAGEKLFF
TRBJ2-7,few,.,TRBV11-2,TGTGCCAGCAGCTCCCTGGAGTACGAGCAGTACTTC,CASSSLEYEQYF
TRBJ1-5,.,TRBD1,TRBV10-3,TGTGCGAGCGGGACAGGGGCTTCTAGCAATCAGCCCCAGCATTTT,CASGTGASSNQPQHF
TRBJ1-1,.,.,TRBV6-5,TGTGCCAGCAGAATACAGGGATCGGGCACTGAAGCTTTCTTT,CASRIQGSGTEAFF
TRBJ2-7,.,TRBD1,TRBV10-3,TGTGCCATCAGTGACTCCCCGGACAGGGAAGGCTACGAGCAGTACTTC,CAISDSPDREGYEQYF
TRBJ2-3,.,TRBD1,TRBV19,TGTGCCAGTAGAGACAGGGGAGGATCAGATACGCAGTATTTT,CASRDRGGSDTQYF
TRBJ2-1,.,.,TRBV7-7,TGTGCTAGCAGCTTATCCTCTAGCTCAGGGGTCAATGAGCAGTTCTTC,CASSLSSSSGVNEQFF
TRBJ1-5,.,TRBD1,TRBV19,TGTGCCAGTAGTATCCCCGGACAGGGAGCCCATCAGCCCCAGCATTTT,CASSIPGQGAHQPQHF
TRBJ2-2,.,.,TRBV7-6,TGTGCCAGCAGCTTAGGACTCCCCGGGGAGCTGTTTTTT,CASSLGLPGELFF
TRBJ2-5,.,TRBD2,TRBV11-2,TGTGCCAGCAGGGGACTAGCGGGAGCTGAAGAGACCCAGTACTTC,CASRGLAGAEETQYF
TRBJ2-5,.,TRBD1,TRBV5-6,TGTGCCAGCAGCTTGATGGGACAGGGAGAAGAGACCCAGTACTTC,CASSLMGQGEETQYF
TRBJ1-1,.,.,TRBV7-9,TGTGCCAGCAGCTTAATCGGTACAATGCGGGGCACTGAAGCTTTCTTT,CASSLIGTMRGTEAFF
TRBJ1-3,.,.,TRBV9,TGTGCCAGCAGCGTCGGGGGGAAAAGCTCTGGAAACACCATATATTTT,CASSVGGKSSGNTIYF
TRBJ2-5,.,TRBD2,TRBV7-2,TGTGCCAGCAGCTTGCCGGGACTAGCGTCAGAGACCCAGTACTTC,CASSLPGLASETQYF
TRBJ2-4,.,TRBD2,TRBV5-4,TGTGCCAGCAGCGGACAGCGGGGGGACATTCAGTACTTC,CASSGQRGDIQYF
TRBJ1-2,.,.,TRBV6-4,TGTGCCTGCAGACGGGATGGCTACACCTTC,CACRRDGYTF
TRBJ1-2,.,.,TRBV19,TGTGCCAGTAGTATAAGGGCCGGGGACTATGGCTACACCTTC,CASSIRAGDYGYTF
TRBJ2-5,.,TRBD1,TRBV18,TGTGCCAGCTCAGGCAGGGGGCAGGAGACCCAGTACTTC,CASSGRGQETQYF
TRBJ2-7,few,TRBD2,TRBV27,TGTGCCAGCAGTCTCGGGACTAGCGGAACCTACGAGCAGTACTTC,CASSLGTSGTYEQYF
TRBJ2-7,.,TRBD2,TRBV2,TGTGCCAGCAGTGGGAGCGGGAGGACCCTCTACGAGCAGTACTTC,CASSGSGRTLYEQYF
TRBJ1-1,.,.,TRBV18,TGTGCCAGCTCACCAGGGCGGGGGGACTTGAACACTGAAGCTTTCTTT,CASSPGRGDLNTEAFF
TRBJ1-5,few,.,TRBV25-1,TGTGCCAGCAGAGGACTGCCCAATCAGCCCCAGCATTTT,CASRGLPNQPQHF
TRBJ2-5,.,.,TRBV2,TGTGCCAGCAGTGCGGACATACGCGAGACCCAGTACTTC,CASSADIRETQYF
TRBJ2-5,.,TRBD1,TRBV9,TGTGCCAGCAGCCCAGGGACAGGGCAAGAGACCCAGTACTTC,CASSPGTGQETQYF
TRBJ1-2,.,TRBD1,TRBV28,TGTGCCAGCAGTTTCGCTCCTGGGACAGTCGGACTGGCGGGCTACACCTTC,CASSFAPGTVGLAGYTF
TRBJ2-3,.,TRBD1,TRBV7-2,TGTGCCAGCAGCTTAGCCGGGACAGCCTCCACAGATACGCAGTATTTT,CASSLAGTASTDTQYF
TRBJ1-5,.,.,TRBV18,TGTGCCAGCTCACCTCCCGGGACAAGCAATCAGCCCCAGCATTTT,CASSPPGTSNQPQHF
TRBJ2-2,.,.,TRBV19,TGTGCCAGTACAATCCACACCGGGGAGCTGTTTTTT,CASTIHTGELFF
TRBJ1-2,.,TRBD1,TRBV28,TGTGCCAGCAGTTTAAACAGGGGGCCGGGTGGCTACACCTTC,CASSLNRGPGGYTF
TRBJ1-4,.,.,TRBV20-1,TGCAGTGCAAAGCGGAATGAAAAACTGTTTTTT,CSAKRNEKLFF
TRBJ1-3,.,.,TRBV10-3,TGTGCCGTACTTGGAGGCCCAAACTCTGGAAACACCATATATTTT,CAVLGGPNSGNTIYF
TRBJ1-1,.,TRBD1,TRBV7-9,TGTGCCAGCAGCCCCCCCGGGACAGGGGCGGGCACTGAAGCTTTCTTT,CASSPPGTGAGTEAFF
TRBJ1-2,.,TRBD1,TRBV28,TGTGCCAGCAGTACCACAGGGGGGGCTAACTATGGCTACACCTTC,CASSTTGGANYGYTF
TRBJ2-2,.,TRBD1,TRBV15,TGTGCCACCAGCAATGACAGGGTGGGCACCGGGGAGCTGTTTTTT,CATSNDRVGTGELFF
TRBJ2-7,.,TRBD2,TRBV7-3,TGTGCCAGCGGACTAGCGGAAGTCTCCTACGAGCAGTACTTC,CASGLAEVSYEQYF
TRBJ2-1,.,.,TRBV5-1,TGCGCCAGCAGCTGGGGCAACAATGAGCAGTTCTTC,CASSWGNNEQFF
TRBJ2-7,.,TRBD2,TRBV30,TGTGCCTGGAGTAAGGGACTAGCGGGAGTATCCGAGCAGTACTTC,CAWSKGLAGVSEQYF
TRBJ1-2,.,.,TRBV6-5,TGTGCCAGCAGTCGACAAGGGGGTAGAGGCTATGGCTACACCTTC,CASSRQGGRGYGYTF
TRBJ1-4,once,.,TRBV5-1,TGCGCCAGCAGCTCTTTGGAGGGGCTAGAGGGTGAAAAACTGTTTTTT,CASSSLEGLEGEKLFF
TRBJ2-7,few,TRBD1,TRBV10-3,TGTGCCATCAGAGTTACAGGGGGCGAGCAGTACTTC,CAIRVTGGEQYF
TRBJ2-7,.,.,TRBV5-4,TGTGCCAGCAGCTCACGGGGTGGGTACGAGCAGTACTTC,CASSSRGGYEQYF
TRBJ2-3,.,.,TRBV18,TGTGCCAGCTCACTTCAGACAGTCAGCACAGATACGCAGTATTTT,CASSLQTVSTDTQYF
TRBJ2-7,.,.,TRBV4-1,TGCGCCAGCAGCCCGGTAGCCATCACCCTAATGGGGCAGTACTTC,CASSPVAITLMGQYF
TRBJ2-1,.,.,TRBV4-3,TGCGCCAGCAGCCAAGACGGGGGTTTCGCCTACAATGAGCAGTTCTTC,CASSQDGGFAYNEQFF
TRBJ2-1,.,TRBD2,TRBV18,TGTGCCAGCTCACCGTCTAGCGGGAGCTCCTACAATGAGCAGTTCTTC,CASSPSSGSSYNEQFF